Each of the 23 T cell receptor beta chains below was sequenced from the same sample in a study of early T cells in non-severe SARS-CoV-2 infection. TCRdb reprocessed the 5' RACE reads via MiXCR and lists one record per CDR3 protein. Of approximately 81,000 distinct CDR3 sequences in the sample, roughly 6% were seen once. Sequencing was performed on whole blood. The receptors were gathered from an adult who was a healthcare worker with PCR-confirmed SARS-CoV-2 infection or an uninfected control (not recorded which).

This clonotype occurred many times. The chain is built from TRBV7-2 and TRBJ2-2; D call uncertain. Trimming shortened V by 4 bases and J by 6 bases, and 9 bases separated the two germline ends. The CDR3 is 13 amino acids. Looked up from germline, CDR1 is SGHTA and CDR2 is FQGNSA. The CDR3 DNA reads TGTGCCAGCAGCTACTTTGGTCCCGGGGAGCTGTTTTTT. Translating gives CASSYFGPGELFF.

This clonotype was seen a handful of times. The V call is TRBV19, the J call TRBJ2-3; 7 bases line up with TRBD1. The trim removed 7 bases at V and 2 bases at J, leaving 9 bases unmatched. The CDR3 extends over 15 amino acids. Germline CDR1 reads LNHDA; CDR2 reads SQIVND (reference sequence). This chain's CDR3 is CASTPGQSLTDTQYF. For the CDR3, the DNA is TGTGCCAGTACTCCGGGACAGAGCCTCACAGATACGCAGTATTTT. The variable domain in full, completed from reference TRBV19 and TRBJ2-3, reads DGGITQSPKYLFRKEGQNVTLSCEQNLNHDAMYWYRQDPGQGLRLIYYSQIVNDFQKGDIAEGYSVSREKKESFPLTVTSAQKNPTAFYLCASTPGQSLTDTQYFGPGTRLTVL.

The sample holds many counts of this clonotype. This chain joins TRBV7-2 and TRBJ1-4, with D hard to call. The CDR3 has 14 amino acids. Germline lookup yields CDR1 SGHTA and CDR2 FQGNSA. The ends were cut back, 0 bases at V and 7 bases at J, with 9 bases in the middle. The DNA of the CDR3 is TGTGCCAGCAGCTTAGCTGGTCTTGGTGAAAAACTGTTTTTT. This sequence encodes CASSLAGLGEKLFF.

This clonotype came up a few times. This rearrangement joins TRBV5-4 to TRBJ2-3; D uncertain. In germline, CDR1 is SGHNT, CDR2 YYREEE (reference sequence). This CDR3 contains 11 residues. Trimming left V 5 bases short and J 5 bases short, with 6 bases between. The CDR3 bases are TGTGCCAGCAGGGGTGAAGATACGCAGTATTTT. Residues: CASRGEDTQYF. The full variable domain, rest sourced from reference TRBV5-4 and TRBJ2-3, is ETGVTQSPTHLIKTRGQQVTLRCSSQSGHNTVSWYQQALGQGPQFIFQYYREEENGRGNFPPRFSGLQFPNYSSELNVNALELDDSALYLCASRGEDTQYFGPGTRLTVL.

The rearrangement uses TRBV18 and TRBJ2-7; D may be TRBD1 (5 bases). This CDR3 is 13 amino acids long. Trimming removed 4 bases from V and 2 bases from J, with 9 bases in between. Germline V gives CDR1 KGHSH, CDR2 LQKENI. CDR3 region: CASSQGNTYEQYF. DNA for the CDR3: TGTGCCAGCTCACAGGGGAATACCTACGAGCAGTACTTC.

This clonotype showed up many times. Here the CDR3 reads CASSRSEANYGYTF. The DNA for the CDR3 is TGTGCCAGCAGCCGGTCGGAGGCTAACTATGGCTACACCTTC. V usage is TRBV7-9 and J usage is TRBJ1-2; D is unclear. V lost 5 bases to trimming and J lost 0 bases, with 10 bases between them. The CDR3 is 14 residues long. Germline V gene data show CDR1 as SEHNR and CDR2 as FQNEAQ (reference sequence).

At least ten counts were recorded for this clonotype. The chain recombines TRBV14 with TRBJ2-3; 9 bases are a match to TRBD1. Trimming took 5 bases from V and 3 from J; bases not matched to a gene: 9. The CDR3 length is 16 residues. Germline CDR1 reads SGHDN; CDR2 reads FVKESK. The CDR3 spells CASSVRDRVVTDTQYF. The CDR3 DNA reads TGTGCCAGCAGCGTCCGGGACAGGGTTGTTACAGATACGCAGTATTTT. Together with reference TRBV14 and TRBJ2-3, the CDR3 gives the full variable domain: EAGVTQFPSHSVIEKGQTVTLRCDPISGHDNLYWYRRVMGKEIKFLLHFVKESKQDESGMPNNRFLAERTGGTYSTLKVQPAELEDSGVYFCASSVRDRVVTDTQYFGPGTRLTVL.

Worth noting for this clonotype: The germline gene is not matched at one end of the junction; a read error may be the cause. J is TRBJ2-3 and V is TRBV18; 8 nucleotides match TRBD2. CDR3 size: 16 residues. The germline gives CDR1 KGHSH, CDR2 LQKENI. The CDR3, as DNA: TGTGCCAGCTCATCACCGAACGGGAGGGCCACAGATACGCAGTATTTT. This sequence encodes CASSSPNGRATDTQYF.

This clonotype was recorded many times. V and J are TRBV11-2 and TRBJ2-2, with a tentative D call TRBD1 (5 bases). Trimming took off 5 bases at V and 1 base at J, with 17 bases between the two ends. The germline V gene encodes CDR1 SGHAT and CDR2 FQNNGV. The CDR3 covers 17 residues. Here the CDR3 DNA reads TGTGCCAGCAGCCGTAAGGAAAGACAGTTGAACACCGGGGAGCTGTTTTTT. It yields the protein CASSRKERQLNTGELFF.

This chain connects TRBV5-5 to TRBJ1-5, with D perhaps matching TRBD1 (6 bases). The CDR3 length is 15 residues. Germline CDR1 and CDR2: SGHKS and YYEKEE (reference sequence). Trimming cost V 4 bases and J 7 bases, with 18 bases left between them. CDR3 sequence (DNA): TGTGCCAGCAGCCCCGAAGGGGGTTATCGGCAGCCCCAGCATTTT. Translated: CASSPEGGYRQPQHF.

This clonotype appeared many times. The genes are TRBV2 and TRBJ2-3, with no clear D. The CDR3 length is 13 residues. Germline V gene data show CDR1 as SNHLY and CDR2 as FYNNEI. Trimming removed 7 bases from V and 4 bases from J, with 12 bases in between. CDR3 sequence (DNA): TGTGCCAGCATCCTAGGGTATGCAGATACGCAGTATTTT. It yields the protein CASILGYADTQYF.

This clonotype was found many times. This rearrangement joins TRBV7-2 to TRBJ2-4, with 8 bases identical to TRBD2. V dropped 0 bases and J dropped 4; count of bases not matched to a gene: 5. This CDR3 comprises 16 residues. Germline V gene sequence: CDR1 SGHTA, CDR2 FQGNSA. CDR3 amino acids: CASSLAWTSKKNIQYF. The CDR3 bases are TGTGCCAGCAGCTTAGCCTGGACTAGCAAAAAAAACATTCAGTACTTC.

This clonotype was seen repeatedly, ten times or more. The chain has TRBV30 and TRBJ2-2; 11 bases map to TRBD2. Germline V gene lookup returns CDR1 GTSNPN and CDR2 SVGIG (reference sequence). The V and J ends lost 5 bases and 2 bases, in that order; junction bases with no gene match: 4. The CDR3 length is 15 residues. CDR3 amino acids: CAWDLAGGNTGELFF. CDR3 DNA: TGTGCCTGGGACCTAGCGGGGGGAAACACCGGGGAGCTGTTTTTT. Full variable domain (rest looked up from reference TRBV30 and TRBJ2-2): SQTIHQWPATLVQPVGSPLSLECTVEGTSNPNLYWYRQAAGRGLQLLFYSVGIGQISSEVPQNLSASRPQDRQFILSSKKLLLSDSGFYLCAWDLAGGNTGELFFGEGSRLTVL.

The chain is built from TRBV4-2 and TRBJ1-4; D perhaps matches TRBD1 (5 bases). This CDR3 has 16 amino acids. Germline V CDR1 and CDR2: LGHNA, YNFKEQ. V was shortened by 2 bases and J by 8 bases, with 18 bases between the two germline ends. As DNA, the CDR3 is TGTGCCAGCAGCCAAATCCTGGGTCTAGGGGAAGAAAAACTGTTTTTT. Protein product: CASSQILGLGEEKLFF.

This clonotype has just a few counts. The V gene is TRBV7-6, the J gene TRBJ2-2; D is unclear. The V end was cut by 3 bases, the J end by 7 bases, with 21 bases between. CDR3 length: 17 amino acids. The germline V gene has CDR1 SGHVS and CDR2 FNYEAQ. CDR3 loop: CASSFRPVFGQHGELFF. Here the CDR3 DNA reads TGTGCCAGCAGCTTTCGTCCGGTATTCGGTCAGCACGGGGAGCTGTTTTTT.

At least ten counts were recorded for this clonotype. This chain links TRBV28 with TRBJ2-5; D perhaps matches TRBD1 (6 bases). Trimming removed 4 bases at V and 4 bases at J, with 13 bases between. The CDR3 covers 14 residues. The germline gives CDR1 MDHEN, CDR2 SYDVKM. The CDR3 loop reads CASSSPGAGETQYF. In nucleotides, the CDR3 is TGTGCCAGCAGTTCTCCAGGGGCTGGAGAGACCCAGTACTTC.

The chain combines TRBV5-1 with TRBJ2-7; a possible D gene is TRBD1 (6 bases). Trimming shortened V by 4 bases and J by 3 bases, and 11 bases separated the two germline ends. Germline loops: CDR1 SGHRS, CDR2 YFSETQ. The length of the CDR3 is 13 residues. For the CDR3, the DNA is TGCGCCAGCAGCCGGGACATGCTCTACGAGCAGTACTTC. This gives the protein CASSRDMLYEQYF. Combining the CDR3 with reference TRBV5-1 and TRBJ2-7 gives the whole variable domain KAGVTQTPRYLIKTRGQQVTLSCSPISGHRSVSWYQQTPGQGLQFLFEYFSETQRNKGNFPGRFSGRQFSNSRSEMNVSTLELGDSALYLCASSRDMLYEQYFGPGTRLTVT.

The V and J genes are TRBV30 and TRBJ2-7; D ambiguous. V was shortened by 0 bases and J by 4 bases, with 16 bases between the two germline ends. In germline, CDR1 is GTSNPN, CDR2 SVGIG (reference sequence). This CDR3 has 15 residues. The CDR3 DNA reads as TGTGCCTGGAGTGTGGGTGCAGGCGCGAATTACGAGCAGTACTTC. This codes for CAWSVGAGANYEQYF. The full variable domain, rest sourced from reference TRBV30 and TRBJ2-7, is SQTIHQWPATLVQPVGSPLSLECTVEGTSNPNLYWYRQAAGRGLQLLFYSVGIGQISSEVPQNLSASRPQDRQFILSSKKLLLSDSGFYLCAWSVGAGANYEQYFGPGTRLTVT.

The chain joins TRBV20-1 to TRBJ1-6, with 9 bases aligning to TRBD1. Germline CDR1 is DFQATT and CDR2 is SNEGSKA (reference sequence). With V trimmed by 0 bases and J by 7 bases, 4 bases remained unmatched. This CDR3 has 15 amino acids. Here the CDR3 DNA reads TGCAGTGCTAGAGAGGGACAGGGAGGGAATTCACCCCTCCACTTT. It codes for CSAREGQGGNSPLHF.

A note on this clonotype: It may be a read error: a sequence one base away is much more abundant. J is TRBJ2-2 and V is TRBV7-6, with D perhaps given as TRBD1 or TRBD2 (5 bases each). This CDR3 has 16 residues. CDR1 and CDR2 (germline): SGHVS, FNYEAQ. The CDR3 loop is CVSSQKPGPDTGELFF. The CDR3 DNA reads TGTGTCAGCAGCCAAAAACCGGGACCAGACACCGGGGAGCTGTTTTTT.

This chain connects TRBV28 to TRBJ2-3; no clear D gene. Deletions cut 5 bases from V and 6 bases from J, with 6 bases between. Germline assignment: CDR1 MDHEN and CDR2 SYDVKM. The CDR3 extends over 11 amino acids. CDR3 in amino acids: CASSPPDTQYF. CDR3 coding DNA: TGTGCCAGCAGTCCCCCGGATACGCAGTATTTT.

This clonotype was picked up a small number of times. This chain links TRBV11-2 with TRBJ2-3, with 7 nucleotides matching TRBD1. Per the germline V gene, CDR1 is SGHAT and CDR2 is FQNNGV. The J segment lost 2 bases and the V segment lost 3 bases, leaving 2 bases of the junction unmatched. The CDR3 spans 14 residues. The CDR3 DNA reads as TGTGCCAGCAGCTTCACAGGGGCCACAGATACGCAGTATTTT. The encoded protein is CASSFTGATDTQYF.

At least ten counts were recorded for this clonotype. This chain joins TRBV6-5 and TRBJ1-1; TRBD1 matches 8 bases. The ends lost 4 bases at V and 1 base at J; junction bases unmatched: 8. The CDR3 loop spans 16 amino acids. CDR1 MNHEY and CDR2 SVGAGI come from the germline V gene. The CDR3 is CASSSPRTGRNTEAFF. CDR3 sequence (DNA): TGTGCCAGCAGTTCCCCTCGGACAGGGAGGAACACTGAAGCTTTCTTT.